The subject of this entry is one T cell receptor beta chain. What it recognizes is unknown. The data were obtained in a study of cytomegalovirus exposure and HLA in healthy donors. Study findings and constraints: A previous analysis found most TCR beta V segments productive roughly 87% or roughly 30% of the time. The study labeled more than 150 TCR beta chains cytomegalovirus-associated. Across HLA loci, a later analysis found differing TCR association rates, with DRB1 most and HLA-C fewest. Published work reported that the classifier diagnosed cytomegalovirus status with high specificity and sensitivity.

The J segment lost 6 bases and the V segment lost 3 bases, leaving 8 bases of the junction unmatched. Looked up from germline, CDR1 is SGHRS and CDR2 is YFSETQ. The CDR3 is 17 residues long. In the PCR, 60 Vbeta and 13 Jbeta primers were used. The protocol was immunoSEQ multiplex PCR, while the TCRdb copy is restricted to in-frame clones and leaves out a portion. Altogether 120,000 to 150,000 clones are present, about four fifths being singletons, with the ten largest covering about 3%. The sequence derives from a female donor in good health and CMV-seronegative. J is TRBJ2-4 and V is TRBV5-1; TRBD2 matches at 14 bases. Sequencing was performed on PBMCs. In nucleotides, the CDR3 is TGCGCCAGCAGCTCCCCGGGACTAGCGGGAGACCGAAACATTCAGTACTTC. Translated, it gives CASSSPGLAGDRNIQYF. Full variable domain (missing parts from reference TRBV5-1 and TRBJ2-4): KAGVTQTPRYLIKTRGQQVTLSCSPISGHRSVSWYQQTPGQGLQFLFEYFSETQRNKGNFPGRFSGRQFSNSRSEMNVSTLELGDSALYLCASSSPGLAGDRNIQYFGAGTRLSVL.